The sequence of this T cell receptor (beta chain) was determined in a study of blood T cell repertoires in COVID-19. V lost 1 base and J 2 bases, leaving 10 bases between the germline ends. The CDR3 totals 15 residues. CDR1 and CDR2 from the germline V gene are MDHEN and SYDVKM. This table comes from immunoSEQ multiplex PCR, and its TCRdb copy is limited to in-frame clones, with some not included. Here the sample spans 210,000 or so clones, approximately 84% being singletons. In its sample, this clone was seen once. The V call is TRBV28, the J call TRBJ2-3; TRBD1 is a possible D gene (5 bases). The receptor was derived from a woman aged 45 to 65 with active or convalescent COVID-19. The sequencing sample was made of peripheral blood. In DNA form, the CDR3 reads TGTGCCAGCAGTTTATATCAGGGCTACACAGATACGCAGTATTTT. This sequence encodes CASSLYQGYTDTQYF.